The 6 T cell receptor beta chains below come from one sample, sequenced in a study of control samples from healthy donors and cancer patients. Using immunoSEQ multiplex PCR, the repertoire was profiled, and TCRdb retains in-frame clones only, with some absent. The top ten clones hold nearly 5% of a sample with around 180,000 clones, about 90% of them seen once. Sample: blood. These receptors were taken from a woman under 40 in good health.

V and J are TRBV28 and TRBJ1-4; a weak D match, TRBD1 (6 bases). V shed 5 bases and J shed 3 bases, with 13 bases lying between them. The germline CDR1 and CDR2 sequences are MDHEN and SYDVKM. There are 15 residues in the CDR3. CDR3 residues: CASSTQGTANEKLFF. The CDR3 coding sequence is TGTGCCAGCAGTACCCAGGGGACCGCTAATGAAAAACTGTTTTTT.

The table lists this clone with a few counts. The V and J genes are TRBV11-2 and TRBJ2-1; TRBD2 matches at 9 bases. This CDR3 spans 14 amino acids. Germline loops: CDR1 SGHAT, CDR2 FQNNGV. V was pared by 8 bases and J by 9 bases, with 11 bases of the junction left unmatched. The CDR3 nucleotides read TGTGCCAGCTCTCCCCGGCGGGGGGGCAGTGAGCAGTTCTTC. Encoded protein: CASSPRRGGSEQFF.

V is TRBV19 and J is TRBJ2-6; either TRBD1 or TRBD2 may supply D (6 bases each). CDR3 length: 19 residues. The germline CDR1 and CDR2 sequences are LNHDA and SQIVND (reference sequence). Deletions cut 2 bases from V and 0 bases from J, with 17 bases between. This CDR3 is CASSIIGGTAFSGANVLTF. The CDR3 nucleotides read TGTGCCAGTAGTATAATAGGGGGGACGGCATTCTCTGGGGCCAACGTCCTGACTTTC.

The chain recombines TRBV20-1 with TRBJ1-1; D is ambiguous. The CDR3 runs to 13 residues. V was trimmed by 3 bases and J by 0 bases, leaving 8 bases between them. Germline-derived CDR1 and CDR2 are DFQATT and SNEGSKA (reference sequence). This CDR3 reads CSASGRLNTEAFF. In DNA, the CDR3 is TGCAGTGCTAGTGGCAGATTGAACACTGAAGCTTTCTTT.

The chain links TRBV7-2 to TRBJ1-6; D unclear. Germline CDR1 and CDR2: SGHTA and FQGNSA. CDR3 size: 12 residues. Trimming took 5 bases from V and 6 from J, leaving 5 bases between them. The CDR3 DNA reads TGTGCCAGCAGCCCGAGTAATTCACCCCTCCACTTT. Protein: CASSPSNSPLHF.

The CDR3 loop reads CASSFGTAYYEQYF. The CDR3 DNA is TGTGCCAGCAGCTTCGGGACAGCCTACTACGAGCAGTACTTC. This sequence joins TRBV5-5 and TRBJ2-7; the match to TRBD1 covers 7 bases. This CDR3 region has 14 residues. Trimming took 2 bases from V and 3 from J; bases not matched to a gene: 5. Looked up from germline, CDR1 is SGHKS and CDR2 is YYEKEE (reference sequence).